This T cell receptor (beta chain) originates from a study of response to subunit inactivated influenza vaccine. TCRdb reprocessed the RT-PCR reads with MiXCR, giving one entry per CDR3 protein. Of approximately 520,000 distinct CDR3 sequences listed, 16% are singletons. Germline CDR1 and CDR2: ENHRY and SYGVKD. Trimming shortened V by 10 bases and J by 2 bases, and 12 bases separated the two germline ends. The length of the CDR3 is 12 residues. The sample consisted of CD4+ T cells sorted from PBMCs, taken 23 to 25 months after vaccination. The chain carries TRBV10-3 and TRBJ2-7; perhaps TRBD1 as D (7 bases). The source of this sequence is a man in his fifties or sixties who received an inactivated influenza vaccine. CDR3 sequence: CATAGQPYEQYF. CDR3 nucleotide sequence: TGTGCCACCGCGGGACAGCCCTACGAGCAGTACTTC.